The 14 T cell receptor beta chains below come from one sample, sequenced in a study of control samples from healthy donors and cancer patients. Measured with immunoSEQ multiplex PCR; TCRdb has only the in-frame clones, and not every one. The data contain under 140,000 clones, 88% of them singletons. Sequencing was carried out using PBMCs. The origin of the receptors is a woman aged 60-70 years with lung cancer.

This chain uses TRBV27 with TRBJ1-1, with TRBD1 as a possible D gene (6 bases). Germline CDR1 is MNHEY and CDR2 is SMNVEV (reference sequence). Trimming stripped 6 bases from V and 5 bases from J, with 19 bases between. This CDR3 spans 15 amino acids. CDR3 bases: TGTGCCAGCAGCAAGACCCTCGAGGGGGGTACTGAAGCTTTCTTT. Protein: CASSKTLEGGTEAFF.

The chain recombines TRBV5-1 with TRBJ2-5; TRBD2 might be the D (6 bases). The CDR3 contains 12 residues. With 5 bases removed from V and 1 base from J, the gap between germline ends came to 6 bases. In germline, CDR1 is SGHRS, CDR2 YFSETQ. The CDR3: CASRGLQETQYF. CDR3 in DNA: TGCGCCAGCAGGGGACTCCAAGAGACCCAGTACTTC.

The chain combines TRBV19 with TRBJ2-4, with D uncertain. Germline assignment: CDR1 LNHDA and CDR2 SQIVND (reference sequence). The CDR3 runs 11 residues. V dropped 3 bases and J dropped 8 bases, with 5 bases sitting between them. The CDR3 spells CASSIADIQYF. CDR3 nucleotide sequence: TGTGCCAGTAGTATCGCGGACATTCAGTACTTC.

V is TRBV4-2 and J is TRBJ2-2, with 8 bases that match TRBD2. Germline lookup yields CDR1 LGHNA and CDR2 YNFKEQ. The V segment lost 2 bases and the J segment 6 bases; nucleotides outside the gene matches: 8. The CDR3 spans 16 residues. CDR3 in DNA: TGTGCCAGCAGCCAATCCGCGACTAGCGCTGCCGGGGAGCTGTTTTTT. Amino acid sequence: CASSQSATSAAGELFF.

The CDR3 DNA is TGTGCCAGCAGCTTAGGCAGGGGGATTAACACTGAAGCTTTCTTT. Translated, it gives CASSLGRGINTEAFF. The J gene is TRBJ1-1, the V gene TRBV7-8; 7 positions match TRBD1. This CDR3 contains 15 residues. V gave up 1 base and J gave up 2 bases; unmatched junction bases: 4. CDR1 is SGHVS, CDR2 FQNEAQ, per germline.

This rearrangement joins TRBV19 to TRBJ2-1, with 8 bases aligning to TRBD2. CDR3 length: 18 residues. The V gene end was trimmed by 3 bases and the J gene end by 2 bases; junction bases not matched to a gene: 12. Germline CDR1 and CDR2: LNHDA and SQIVND (reference sequence). The CDR3 sequence: CASSITWSGSTPYNEQFF. The DNA for the CDR3 is TGTGCCAGTAGTATCACGTGGAGCGGGAGTACCCCCTACAATGAGCAGTTCTTC. Complete variable domain (other parts from reference TRBV19 and TRBJ2-1): DGGITQSPKYLFRKEGQNVTLSCEQNLNHDAMYWYRQDPGQGLRLIYYSQIVNDFQKGDIAEGYSVSREKKESFPLTVTSAQKNPTAFYLCASSITWSGSTPYNEQFFGPGTRLTVL.

V and J are TRBV5-4 and TRBJ1-4; perhaps TRBD1 as D (6 bases). Trimming shortened V by 0 bases and J by 5 bases, and 11 bases separated the two germline ends. In germline, CDR1 is SGHNT, CDR2 YYREEE (reference sequence). The CDR3 sequence is 15 residues long. Here the CDR3 reads CASSLVQGPNEKLFF. As DNA, the CDR3 is TGTGCCAGCAGCTTGGTACAGGGCCCGAATGAAAAACTGTTTTTT.

The CDR3 sequence: CASSPGPSSNDEQFF. CDR3 in DNA: TGCGCCAGCAGTCCCGGACCGAGCTCGAACGATGAGCAGTTCTTC. The chain joins TRBV4-1 to TRBJ2-1; D is undetermined. Trimming shortened V by 6 bases and J by 8 bases, and 20 bases separated the two germline ends. The CDR3 loop spans 15 amino acids. The germline gives CDR1 MGHRA, CDR2 YSYEKL.

This rearrangement joins TRBV2 to TRBJ2-3; 12 nucleotides line up with TRBD2. The CDR3 runs to 15 residues. Germline V gene lookup returns CDR1 SNHLY and CDR2 FYNNEI. V shed 2 bases, J shed 4 bases, and the junction held 1 base outside the gene matches. CDR3 loop: CASSEPSGGADTQYF. CDR3 in DNA: TGTGCCAGCAGTGAACCTAGCGGGGGGGCAGATACGCAGTATTTT.

V gene TRBV5-6 combines with J gene TRBJ2-5; 8 bases agree with TRBD1. CDR3 length equals 13 residues. The germline V gene has CDR1 SGHDT and CDR2 YYEEEE. V shed 4 bases and J 4 bases; nucleotides not matched to a gene: 3. CDR3 sequence (DNA): TGTGCCAGCAGCGTGACAGGGGTAGAGACCCAGTACTTC. Protein: CASSVTGVETQYF.

This chain connects TRBV12-3 or TRBV12-4 to TRBJ1-5; TRBD1 might be the D (6 bases). The CDR3 consists of 13 residues. V was shortened by 5 bases and J by 7 bases, with 12 bases between the two germline ends. This CDR3 reads CASSAQGRQPQHF. In DNA form, the CDR3 reads TGTGCCAGCAGTGCTCAGGGGCGACAGCCCCAGCATTTT.

The chain combines TRBV7-3 with TRBJ2-1; 13 nucleotides align to TRBD2. V shed 4 bases and J 8 bases; nucleotides not matched to a gene: 5. The germline CDR1 and CDR2 sequences are SGHTA and FQGTGA. This CDR3 is 15 amino acids long. The CDR3 is CASSSGTSGIYEQFF. The DNA of the CDR3 is TGTGCCAGCAGCTCCGGGACTAGCGGGATCTATGAGCAGTTCTTC.

J is TRBJ2-3 and V is TRBV27, with 11 bases fitting TRBD1. The CDR3 is 14 residues long. Germline CDR1 MNHEY, CDR2 SMNVEV (reference sequence). Germline trimming cut 6 bases from V and 5 bases from J; bases unmatched to any gene: 4. CDR3 loop: CASRRTGGIDTQYF. CDR3 in DNA: TGTGCCAGCAGGAGGACAGGGGGCATAGATACGCAGTATTTT.

V is TRBV6-5 and J is TRBJ1-1; weak D call: TRBD1 (6 bases). Deletions cut 5 bases from V and 0 bases from J, with 13 bases between. The CDR3 has 15 residues. Per germline, CDR1 MNHEY and CDR2 SVGAGI. As DNA, the CDR3 is TGTGCCAGCAGTCCAGAGGACAGTTTGAACACTGAAGCTTTCTTT. Protein sequence: CASSPEDSLNTEAFF.